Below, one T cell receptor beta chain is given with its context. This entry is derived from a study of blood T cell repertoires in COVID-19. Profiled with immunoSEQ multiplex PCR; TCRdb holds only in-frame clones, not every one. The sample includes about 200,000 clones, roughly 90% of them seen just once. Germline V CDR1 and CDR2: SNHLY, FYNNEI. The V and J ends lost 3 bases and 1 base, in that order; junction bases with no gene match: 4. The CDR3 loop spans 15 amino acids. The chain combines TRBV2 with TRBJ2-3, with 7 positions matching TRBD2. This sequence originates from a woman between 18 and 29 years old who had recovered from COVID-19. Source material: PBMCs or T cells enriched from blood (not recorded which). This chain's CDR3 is CASSEWEGGTDTQYF. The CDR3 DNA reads TGTGCCAGCAGTGAGTGGGAGGGCGGCACAGATACGCAGTATTTT.